This is a list of T cell receptor beta chains from one sample in a study of shared clonotypes between healthy human individuals. The assay was immunoSEQ multiplex PCR, and TCRdb's table has in-frame clones only and misses some. The sample has approximately 740,000 clones, 92% seen once. Material for sequencing was naive CD8+ T cells sorted from blood. The receptor source for this set is a man aged 25-45 years in good health. Each CDR3 is given with its conserved first and last residue. A D gene is named only where the DNA matches it firmly. Clone sizes are given selectively: once, few, many, or a class where the clone is expanded.

clone_size	v_call	j_call	d_call	cdr3_aa	cdr3_nt
.	TRBV7-2	TRBJ2-7	TRBD1	CASGIGQGLLREQYF	TGTGCCAGCGGTATTGGACAGGGACTTTTGCGGGAGCAGTACTTC
.	TRBV5-6	TRBJ1-1	.	CASSLLRGPTNTEAFF	TGTGCCAGCAGCTTGCTTAGGGGACCGACAAACACTGAAGCTTTCTTT
.	TRBV27	TRBJ2-2	.	CASSWQPLVPTGELFF	TGTGCCAGCAGTTGGCAACCCCTAGTACCCACCGGGGAGCTGTTTTTT
.	TRBV25-1	TRBJ2-1	.	CASSESDRSLNEQFF	TGTGCCAGCAGTGAATCGGACAGAAGCCTCAATGAGCAGTTCTTC
.	TRBV7-6	TRBJ2-7	TRBD1	CASSPDPGQPYEQYF	TGTGCCAGCAGCCCCGATCCGGGACAGCCCTACGAGCAGTACTTC
.	TRBV19	TRBJ2-5	.	CASSIGLGAGTQYF	TGTGCCAGTAGTATAGGGCTAGGGGCTGGGACCCAGTACTTC
.	TRBV11-2	TRBJ1-1	.	CATAPTNMNTEAFF	TGTGCCACCGCACCCACCAATATGAACACTGAAGCTTTCTTT
.	TRBV10-3	TRBJ2-7	.	CASGVQGSREQYF	TGTGCCTCCGGGGTGCAGGGCTCACGCGAGCAGTACTTC
.	TRBV6-5	TRBJ1-2	.	CASWDGGYTF	TGTGCCAGCTGGGATGGCGGCTACACCTTC
.	TRBV28	TRBJ2-7	TRBD1	CASSPGQYREQYF	TGTGCCAGCTCGCCGGGACAGTATCGCGAGCAGTACTTC
.	TRBV29-1	TRBJ2-5	TRBD1	CSVWDRRPTLETQYF	TGCAGCGTTTGGGACAGGCGGCCGACGCTAGAGACCCAGTACTTC
.	TRBV6-6	TRBJ2-2	.	CASSYSRFGELFF	TGTGCCAGCAGTTACTCGAGGTTCGGGGAGCTGTTTTTT
.	TRBV27	TRBJ2-3	TRBD1	CASTWTGAPADTQYF	TGTGCCAGCACCTGGACAGGGGCCCCAGCAGATACGCAGTATTTT
once	TRBV18	TRBJ2-7	.	CASSPPDSTEQYF	TGTGCCAGCTCACCACCGGACAGCACCGAGCAGTACTTC
.	TRBV27	TRBJ2-2	.	CASSLSNLDRAEPFTGELFF	TGTGCCAGCAGTTTATCGAATCTAGATCGCGCCGAGCCATTCACCGGGGAGCTGTTTTTT
.	TRBV7-3	TRBJ2-1	.	CASSPIGSAETYNEQFF	TGTGCCAGCAGCCCAATCGGATCTGCGGAGACTTACAATGAGCAGTTCTTC
.	TRBV7-9	TRBJ2-4	.	CASSFRDLRTEQNIQYF	TGTGCCAGCAGTTTTAGGGATCTGCGGACCGAACAGAACATTCAGTACTTC
.	TRBV15	TRBJ1-1	.	CATSREEVGTEAFF	TGTGCCACCAGCAGAGAGGAGGTAGGCACTGAAGCTTTCTTT
.	TRBV7-9	TRBJ2-1	.	CASSLDRQGSNEQFF	TGTGCCAGCAGCTTAGATCGGCAGGGGAGCAATGAGCAGTTCTTC
once	TRBV4-1	TRBJ1-5	.	CASSQDTGLGNQPQHF	TGCGCCAGCAGCCAAGATACGGGGCTGGGCAATCAGCCCCAGCATTTT
.	TRBV27	TRBJ2-1	.	CASSSRQRESSYNEQFF	TGTGCCAGCAGTTCCAGGCAAAGGGAGAGTTCCTACAATGAGCAGTTCTTC
.	TRBV7-9	TRBJ2-2	TRBD2	CASSLTSGGTGELFF	TGTGCCAGCAGCTTAACTAGCGGGGGGACCGGGGAGCTGTTTTTT
.	TRBV11-2	TRBJ1-5	.	CASSLAGNQPQHF	TGTGCCAGCAGCTTAGCGGGCAATCAGCCCCAGCATTTT
.	TRBV11-2	TRBJ2-3	.	CASSSRSSGGTDTQYF	TGTGCCAGCAGCTCCCGGTCAAGCGGCGGCACAGATACGCAGTATTTT
.	TRBV7-3	TRBJ2-2	.	CASSETGPGELFF	TGTGCCAGCAGCGAGACTGGGCCCGGGGAGCTGTTTTTT
.	TRBV29-1	TRBJ1-2	.	CSVEDGRNYGYTF	TGCAGCGTTGAAGATGGCAGAAACTATGGCTACACCTTC
.	TRBV30	TRBJ1-5	TRBD1	CACSQGMGNQPQHF	TGTGCCTGTTCACAGGGGATGGGCAATCAGCCCCAGCATTTT
.	TRBV4-1	TRBJ2-1	.	CASSQDPGSSHEQFF	TGCGCCAGCAGCCAAGATCCAGGGTCATCCCATGAGCAGTTCTTC
.	TRBV7-9	TRBJ1-1	TRBD1	CASSPRTGGMNTEAFF	TGTGCCAGCAGCCCACGGACAGGGGGCATGAACACTGAAGCTTTCTTT
.	TRBV5-4	TRBJ2-3	TRBD2	CASSRNPSGYTDTQYF	TGTGCCAGCAGCCGGAACCCTAGCGGATACACAGATACGCAGTATTTT
.	TRBV7-9	TRBJ1-5	.	CASSLGNQPQHF	TGTGCCAGCAGCCTGGGAAATCAGCCCCAGCATTTT
.	TRBV6-1	TRBJ2-4	.	CASSEAVLATGGFF	TGTGCCAGCAGTGAAGCAGTACTAGCGACAGGAGGGTTCTTC
.	TRBV5-1	TRBJ1-2	.	CASSSRGPNYGYTF	TGCGCCAGCAGCTCCAGGGGCCCTAACTATGGCTACACCTTC
.	TRBV7-7	TRBJ2-5	.	CASSPRVFGETQYF	TGTGCCAGCAGCCCCAGAGTTTTCGGGGAGACCCAGTACTTC
.	TRBV21-1	TRBJ2-7	.	CASRPTGPGGEQYF	TGTGCCAGCAGACCGACAGGACCGGGGGGCGAGCAGTACTTC
.	TRBV7-6	TRBJ1-3	TRBD1	CASSPDRGYSGNTIYF	TGTGCCAGCAGCCCGGACAGGGGCTACTCTGGAAACACCATATATTTT
.	TRBV6-1	TRBJ1-1	TRBD1	CASRGQGGTEAFF	TGTGCCAGCAGGGGACAGGGGGGAACTGAAGCTTTCTTT
once	TRBV7-9	TRBJ1-4	.	CASSLSLGATNEKLFF	TGTGCCAGCAGCTTATCTTTGGGGGCAACTAATGAAAAACTGTTTTTT
.	TRBV9	TRBJ1-1	.	CASSAGTRGTEAFF	TGTGCCAGCAGCGCGGGCACGCGGGGGACTGAAGCTTTCTTT
.	TRBV9	TRBJ2-2	.	CASSSMGNPTGELFF	TGTGCCAGCAGCTCTATGGGGAACCCTACCGGGGAGCTGTTTTTT
.	TRBV6-5	TRBJ2-2	.	CASSYSPGELFF	TGTGCCAGCAGTTACTCGCCCGGGGAGCTGTTTTTT
.	TRBV27	TRBJ2-2	TRBD2	CASHPSYQGLAAGELFF	TGTGCCAGCCATCCGTCATACCAGGGACTAGCGGCCGGGGAGCTGTTTTTT
.	TRBV11-2	TRBJ2-3	.	CASSGTGDTDTQYF	TGTGCCAGCTCCGGGACGGGAGACACAGATACGCAGTATTTT
.	TRBV2	TRBJ1-6	TRBD1	CASNPGQGVYNSPLHF	TGTGCCAGCAATCCGGGACAGGGCGTTTATAATTCACCCCTCCACTTT
.	TRBV11-3	TRBJ2-3	.	CASSSRDQGFTDTQYF	TGTGCCAGCAGTTCTAGGGATCAAGGATTCACAGATACGCAGTATTTT
.	TRBV29-1	TRBJ1-5	.	CSVDSGDEGPQHF	TGCAGCGTTGATTCCGGGGACGAAGGGCCCCAGCATTTT
.	TRBV18	TRBJ1-4	TRBD1	CASSTGQGASRKVEKLFF	TGTGCCAGCTCAACAGGACAGGGGGCGAGTAGAAAGGTTGAAAAACTGTTTTTT
once	TRBV6-5	TRBJ1-5	.	CASSYLGGGQPQHF	TGTGCCAGCAGCTACCTGGGGGGGGGTCAGCCCCAGCATTTT
.	TRBV7-9	TRBJ2-6	.	CASSLAEEANVLTF	TGTGCCAGCAGCTTAGCGGAGGAGGCCAACGTCCTGACTTTC
few	TRBV27	TRBJ2-7	TRBD2	CASTPTSGAYEQYF	TGTGCCAGCACACCGACTAGCGGGGCCTACGAGCAGTACTTC
.	TRBV4-1	TRBJ2-1	.	CASSQVWGDDNEQFF	TGCGCCAGCAGCCAAGTTTGGGGAGACGACAATGAGCAGTTCTTC
once	TRBV7-2	TRBJ2-7	.	CASGLDIYTYEQYF	TGTGCCAGCGGCCTGGACATCTACACCTACGAGCAGTACTTC
.	TRBV10-3	TRBJ2-6	.	CAISEVARGSGANVLTF	TGTGCCATCAGTGAGGTCGCCAGGGGATCTGGGGCCAACGTCCTGACTTTC